The clone carrying this T cell receptor (beta chain) was seen more than once but under ten times. In the study's own analysis: Reference gene primer amplification in the assay estimated nucleated cell counts. Here immunoSEQ multiplex PCR was the method, and the copy in TCRdb shows in-frame clones only, minus some. That table supplies the V and J calls and clone size; D and trimming were determined from the DNA. The sample carries roughly 130,000 clones, about 85% recorded once. This entry comes from a study of blood T cell repertoires in COVID-19. Study as a whole: Collection of acute and convalescent COVID-19 samples took place in the United States, Italy and Spain. T cells, B-cell-depleted T cells, or PBMCs provided the cDNA or gDNA that served as material.

The V segment lost 6 bases and the J segment 2 bases; nucleotides outside the gene matches: 7. In germline, CDR1 is MDHEN, CDR2 SYDVKM. This CDR3 is built from 14 residues. Specimen: peripheral blood. The receptor comes from a man between 65 and 79 years old with acute or convalescent COVID-19. V usage is TRBV28 and J usage is TRBJ2-7; 7 nucleotides agree with TRBD1. CDR3 nucleotide sequence: TGTGCCAGCAGCCCACCGACAGGGACCTACGAGCAGTACTTC. Its protein is CASSPPTGTYEQYF.